Below, 27 T cell receptor beta chains from the same sample are listed, as sequenced in a study of blood T cell repertoires in COVID-19. Using immunoSEQ multiplex PCR, the repertoire was profiled, and TCRdb retains in-frame clones only, with some absent. The sample lists 120,000 to 150,000 clones, about four fifths occurring once. The material sequenced was peripheral blood. The receptor source for this set is a human donor with acute or convalescent COVID-19. The donor label of this sample is uncertain.

This chain uses TRBV19 with TRBJ2-1; D ambiguous. Between the trimmed V and J ends, which lost 1 base and 7 bases, there was a span of 14 bases. The CDR3 runs 15 residues. Germline V CDR1 and CDR2: LNHDA, SQIVND (reference sequence). CDR3 in amino acids: CASSIGPLGANEQFF. As DNA, the CDR3 is TGTGCCAGTAGTATAGGGCCCTTAGGAGCGAATGAGCAGTTCTTC.

The rearrangement uses TRBV11-2 and TRBJ2-3; D call uncertain. The CDR3 is 13 residues long. Germline loops: CDR1 SGHAT, CDR2 FQNNGV. V dropped 0 bases and J dropped 6 bases, with 7 bases sitting between them. The CDR3 nucleotides are TGTGCCAGCAGCTTAGACAGGCAGGATACGCAGTATTTT. As protein: CASSLDRQDTQYF.

This chain joins TRBV4-3 and TRBJ1-2; 10 nucleotides line up with TRBD1. The germline V gene encodes CDR1 LGHNA and CDR2 YSLEER. CDR3 length: 14 amino acids. V trimming: 0 bases; J trimming: 8 bases; junction bases outside the gene matches: 3. The chain's CDR3 is CASSQEDRGLGYTF. The CDR3 region has the DNA TGCGCCAGCAGCCAAGAAGACAGGGGGCTCGGCTACACCTTC.

This clone was seen once. The V gene is TRBV4-2, the J gene TRBJ2-5; no definite D call. CDR1 and CDR2 (germline): LGHNA, YNFKEQ. This CDR3 has 15 amino acids. The V gene lost 5 bases and the J gene lost 1 base, with 14 bases spanning the gap. CDR3 sequence: CASSLTTGSQETQYF. In DNA form, the CDR3 reads TGTGCCAGCAGCTTAACAACCGGGTCCCAAGAGACCCAGTACTTC.

This clone appeared once. The V gene is TRBV4-1, the J gene TRBJ1-1, with 8 bases identical to TRBD1. Trimming at V came to 5 bases and at J to 1 base, leaving 6 bases not matched to a gene. This CDR3 has 15 amino acids. The germline CDR1 and CDR2 sequences are MGHRA and YSYEKL. CDR3 in DNA: TGCGCCAGCAGCAAAGGACAGGGCGCGAACACTGAAGCTTTCTTT. This codes for CASSKGQGANTEAFF.

The chain is built from TRBV19 and TRBJ1-1; a weak D match, TRBD1 (5 bases). The ends were cut back, 7 bases at V and 10 bases at J, with 19 bases in the middle. Germline V gene sequence: CDR1 LNHDA, CDR2 SQIVND (reference sequence). This CDR3 has 13 residues. The CDR3 sequence: CASTAGRGRGAFF. In DNA, the CDR3 is TGTGCCAGTACCGCCGGCCGGGGGAGGGGAGCTTTCTTT.

The chain links TRBV21-1 to TRBJ2-1; the table's D call, TRBD2, was not checked against the DNA. TRBV21-1 is marked as a pseudogene. There are 14 residues in the CDR3. The CDR3 loop reads CASSEGLAGNEQFF. As DNA, the CDR3 is TGTGCCAGCAGCGAGGGACTAGCGGGGAATGAGCAGTTCTTC.

The CDR3 DNA sequence: TGTGCCAGCAGCTTGGCCGGGTTTAACGAGCAGTACTTC. This encodes CASSLAGFNEQYF. V gene TRBV5-4 combines with J gene TRBJ2-7; no definite D call. Germline assignment: CDR1 SGHNT and CDR2 YYREEE (reference sequence). The CDR3 spans 13 residues. Trimming cost V 0 bases and J 5 bases, with 9 bases left between them.

The genes are TRBV15 and TRBJ2-1; perhaps TRBD1 as D (5 bases). From germline, CDR1 is LNHNV and CDR2 YYDKDF (reference sequence). This CDR3 has 14 residues. Trimming shortened V by 1 base and J by 5 bases, and 9 bases separated the two germline ends. The CDR3 protein is CATSRVGVDNEQFF. The CDR3 DNA reads TGTGCCACCAGCAGAGTAGGGGTCGACAATGAGCAGTTCTTC.

This clone has only one observation. This sequence joins TRBV29-1 and TRBJ1-1, with D perhaps TRBD1 (6 bases). V was clipped by 8 bases and J by 5 bases, with 18 bases between them. The CDR3 runs to 13 residues. Germline V gives CDR1 SQVTM, CDR2 ANQGSEA. The CDR3 here is CSPIPQGRTEAFF. DNA for the CDR3: TGCAGCCCAATTCCACAGGGACGGACTGAAGCTTTCTTT.

This chain connects TRBV6-5 to TRBJ2-1; D perhaps matches TRBD1 (6 bases). Per the germline V gene, CDR1 is MNHEY and CDR2 is SVGAGI. The V gene lost 7 bases and the J gene lost 3 bases, with 13 bases spanning the gap. The CDR3 sequence is 14 residues long. In DNA form, the CDR3 reads TGTGCCAGCAAGATGACAGGTAGCTACAATGAGCAGTTCTTC. This gives the protein CASKMTGSYNEQFF.

The J gene is TRBJ1-1, the V gene TRBV2; TRBD1 agrees at 9 bases. Germline trimming cut 4 bases from V and 0 bases from J; bases unmatched to any gene: 21. Germline assignment: CDR1 SNHLY and CDR2 FYNNEI. This CDR3 has 21 amino acids. Here the CDR3 DNA reads TGTGCCAGCAGTGGTGCCGGGACAGGGAGTTTGAGGTCCTTGGTGAACACTGAAGCTTTCTTT. It specifies CASSGAGTGSLRSLVNTEAFF.

The chain recombines TRBV3-1 (or the pseudogene TRBV3-2) with TRBJ2-5; 7 nucleotides match TRBD1. V lost 5 bases to trimming and J lost 5 bases; unmatched junction nucleotides: 8. This CDR3 has 14 amino acids. CDR1 and CDR2 from the germline V gene are LGHDT and YNNKEL (reference sequence). CDR3 region: CASSILGGAETQYF. The CDR3 DNA sequence: TGTGCCAGCAGCATTCTAGGGGGCGCGGAGACCCAGTACTTC.

J is TRBJ1-2 and V is TRBV20-1; D is unclear. V was trimmed by 5 bases and J by 0 bases, leaving 4 bases between them. This CDR3 has 11 residues. Germline loops: CDR1 DFQATT, CDR2 SNEGSKA (reference sequence). CDR3 protein: CSAPANYGYTF. The CDR3, as DNA: TGCAGTGCTCCAGCTAACTATGGCTACACCTTC.

The chain recombines TRBV7-2 with TRBJ2-3; 11 bases are shared with TRBD1. This CDR3 is 14 amino acids long. Germline CDR1 is SGHTA and CDR2 is FQGNSA. V lost 3 bases and J lost 8; bases outside the gene matches: 4. The CDR3, as DNA: TGTGCCAGCAGCTTGGGACAGGGGGGCAGTACGCAGTATTTT. Translating gives CASSLGQGGSTQYF.

The rearrangement uses TRBV12-5 and TRBJ2-7; TRBD1 agrees at 8 bases. The CDR3 loop spans 15 amino acids. Unmatched junction bases numbered 11, after V lost 4 bases and J lost 6 bases. Per the germline V gene, CDR1 is LGHNT and CDR2 is FRNRAP. CDR3 nucleotide sequence: TGTGCTAGTGGTTGGACACCGGGACAGGCCATCGAGCAGTACTTC. Amino acid sequence: CASGWTPGQAIEQYF. The complete variable domain, with remaining parts taken from reference TRBV12-5 and TRBJ2-7, reads DARVTQTPRHKVTEMGQEVTMRCQPILGHNTVFWYRQTMMQGLELLAYFRNRAPLDDSGMPKDRFSAEMPDATLATLKIQPSEPRDSAVYFCASGWTPGQAIEQYFGPGTRLTVT.

The chain is built from TRBV6-2 or TRBV6-3 and TRBJ2-3, with TRBD2 identical over 9 bases. There are 16 residues in the CDR3. After removal of 1 base from V and 3 bases from J, the junction contained 5 bases not matched to a gene. The germline CDR1 and CDR2 sequences are MNHEY and SVGEGT. CDR3 DNA: TGTGCCAGCAGTTACTTTAGGAGCGGGAGGACAGATACGCAGTATTTT. Protein: CASSYFRSGRTDTQYF.

This chain uses TRBV18 with TRBJ1-2, with 11 bases fitting TRBD1. This CDR3 is built from 20 residues. V shed 3 bases, J shed 5 bases, and the junction held 20 bases outside the gene matches. Germline-derived CDR1 and CDR2 are KGHSH and LQKENI. Here the CDR3 reads CASSPPKTGTGGKLLYGYTF. Written as DNA, the CDR3 is TGTGCCAGCTCACCGCCGAAAACCGGGACAGGGGGTAAATTGTTGTATGGCTACACCTTC.

V is TRBV21-1 and J is TRBJ1-1; the table assigns TRBD1, which was not confirmed against the DNA. TRBV21-1 is listed as a pseudogene. The CDR3 length is 14 residues. CDR3 sequence: CASSKGLQPFEAFF. The CDR3, as DNA: TGTGCCAGCAGCAAAGGGCTACAGCCGTTTGAAGCTTTCTTT.

This rearrangement joins TRBV7-9 to TRBJ1-2; 12 bases align to TRBD1. The CDR3 runs to 16 residues. The ends lost 5 bases at V and 6 bases at J; junction bases unmatched: 10. Looked up from germline, CDR1 is SEHNR and CDR2 is FQNEAQ (reference sequence). The CDR3 sequence: CASSLFSGTGGDGYTF. The CDR3, as DNA: TGTGCCAGCAGCCTTTTCTCAGGGACAGGGGGCGATGGCTACACCTTC.

The chain joins TRBV2 to TRBJ2-5; TRBD2 matches at 15 bases. With V trimmed by 6 bases and J by 2 bases, 7 bases remained unmatched. The CDR3 runs 17 residues. The germline gives CDR1 SNHLY, CDR2 FYNNEI. The CDR3 DNA reads as TGTGCCAGCAGGATGGGACTAGCGGGGGGTATACAAGAGACCCAGTACTTC. Protein product: CASRMGLAGGIQETQYF.

This clone was seen only a few times. V gene TRBV4-1 combines with J gene TRBJ2-5, with 12 bases that match TRBD1. The CDR3 covers 19 residues. Germline trimming cut 4 bases from V and 2 bases from J; bases unmatched to any gene: 14. Germline V CDR1 and CDR2: MGHRA, YSYEKL. CDR3 coding DNA: TGCGCCAGCAGCCGATCCGGGACAGGGGGCGGCGGGCGACAAGAGACCCAGTACTTC. Its translation is CASSRSGTGGGGRQETQYF.

The rearrangement links TRBV3-1 (or the pseudogene TRBV3-2) to TRBJ1-1, with a possible D match to TRBD1 (5 bases). With 1 base removed from V and 10 bases from J, the gap between germline ends came to 10 bases. The CDR3 spans 12 residues. CDR1 and CDR2 (germline): LGHDT, YNNKEL (reference sequence). The CDR3 bases are TGTGCCAGCAGCCAAGGTCAAGGGGTAGCTTTCTTT. Its translation: CASSQGQGVAFF.

This clone was seen more than once but under ten times. The rearrangement links TRBV12-3 or TRBV12-4 to TRBJ2-3; D is perhaps TRBD1 (5 bases). The CDR3 is made up of 13 amino acids. The V and J ends lost 5 bases and 5 bases respectively, with 11 bases between them. The CDR3 bases are TGTGCCAGCAGTAATGGGGCGATAGATACGCAGTATTTT. Protein product: CASSNGAIDTQYF.

The gene calls are TRBV29-1 and TRBJ2-5; 7 nucleotides agree with TRBD1. J lost 4 bases, V lost 8 bases, and 13 bases had no gene match. From germline, CDR1 is SQVTM and CDR2 ANQGSEA. The CDR3 extends over 14 amino acids. The CDR3 coding sequence is TGCAGCATCCGGACAGGCCAGAACGTAGAGACCCAGTACTTC. Translation: CSIRTGQNVETQYF.

The chain couples TRBV7-3 to TRBJ1-1; 11 bases are a match to TRBD1. The CDR3 contains 16 residues. Germline CDR1 is SGHTA and CDR2 is FQGTGA. V lost 2 bases, J lost 8 bases, and 10 bases stayed unmatched. CDR3 nucleotides: TGTGCCAGCAGCTTATTAGGTTTGGGACAGGGGGAGGAAGCTTTCTTT. This gives the protein CASSLLGLGQGEEAFF.

The chain uses TRBV7-2 and TRBJ1-3; no definite D call. This CDR3 comprises 13 residues. Germline V CDR1 and CDR2: SGHTA, FQGNSA. V lost 5 bases, J lost 2 bases, and 7 bases lay in between. This chain's CDR3 is CASSPSPGNTIYF. The CDR3 nucleotides are TGTGCCAGCAGCCCCTCCCCTGGAAACACCATATATTTT.